This T cell receptor (beta chain) was sequenced for a study of cytomegalovirus exposure and HLA in healthy donors. Study observations and caveats: In vitro, three CMV-associated chains proved specific for CMV antigens. The tendency of first-cohort TCR clusters to co-occur in the roughly 110 validation repertoires emerged from a later analysis. As was reported, the classifier diagnosed cytomegalovirus status with high specificity and sensitivity.

CDR1 is SGHTA and CDR2 is FQGNSA in the germline V gene. Deletions cut 5 bases from V and 0 bases from J, with 20 bases between. This CDR3 is built from 18 residues. Profiling relied on immunoSEQ multiplex PCR, and the TCRdb table lists in-frame clones only, not all of them. The table records 150,000 to 200,000 clones, around nine tenths of them present only once. A word on this clone: The antigen remains unidentified.

V is TRBV7-2 and J is TRBJ2-1; possibly TRBD1 for D (5 bases). This clonotype was sampled from a man aged 18 to 35 in good health and CMV-seropositive. The sequenced sample consisted of PBMCs. In DNA, the CDR3 is TGTGCCAGCAGCACAATGGGCCAGGGCTTAAGCTCCTACAATGAGCAGTTCTTC. Translated: CASSTMGQGLSSYNEQFF. Full variable domain (remainder filled in from reference TRBV7-2 and TRBJ2-1): GAGVSQSPSNKVTEKGKDVELRCDPISGHTALYWYRQSLGQGLEFLIYFQGNSAPDKSGLPSDRFSAERTGGSVSTLTIQRTQQEDSAVYLCASSTMGQGLSSYNEQFFGPGTRLTVL.